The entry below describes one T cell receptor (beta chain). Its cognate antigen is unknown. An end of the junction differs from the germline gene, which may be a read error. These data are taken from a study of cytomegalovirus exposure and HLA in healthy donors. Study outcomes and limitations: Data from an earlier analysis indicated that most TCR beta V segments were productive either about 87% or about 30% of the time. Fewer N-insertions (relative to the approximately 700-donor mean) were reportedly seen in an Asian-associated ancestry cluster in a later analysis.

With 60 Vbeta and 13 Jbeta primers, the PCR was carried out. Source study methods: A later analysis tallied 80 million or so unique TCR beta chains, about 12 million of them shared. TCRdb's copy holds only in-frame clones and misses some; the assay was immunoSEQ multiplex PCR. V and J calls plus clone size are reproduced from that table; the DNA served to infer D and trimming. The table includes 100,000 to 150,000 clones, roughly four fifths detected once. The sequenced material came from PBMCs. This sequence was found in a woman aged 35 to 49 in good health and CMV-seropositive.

DNA of the CDR3: TGCGCCAGCAACAACCCGGGACTAGCGCCCCAGGGCTTC. Protein sequence: CASNNPGLAPQGF. The rearrangement links TRBV10-2 to TRBJ2-7, with TRBD2 matching 10 bases. This CDR3 has 13 residues. Germline CDR1 reads WSHSY; CDR2 reads SAAADI.